This T cell receptor (beta chain) came from a study of blood T cell repertoires in COVID-19. Study information: Whether acute or convalescent, the COVID-19 samples came from the United States, Italy and Spain.

The CDR3 covers 14 residues. Trimming pared 1 base from V and 1 base from J, leaving 8 bases between. Looked up from germline, CDR1 is LGHNA and CDR2 is YNFKEQ. Participant age was about 18 to 100 years, and participants resided in roughly 24 US areas. Authors' methods: How many nucleated cells were present was estimated from reference gene primer amplification. Sequencing was performed with immunoSEQ multiplex PCR; in TCRdb, only in-frame clones are kept and a portion is missing. The V and J calls and clone size come from that table; D and trimming were worked out from the DNA. The sample lists about 250,000 clones, approximately 90% occurring once.

The sample consisted of PBMCs or T cells enriched from blood (not recorded which). This sequence was found in a man between 40 and 49 years old who had recovered from COVID-19. This rearrangement joins TRBV4-2 to TRBJ2-7, with D perhaps TRBD1 (6 bases). In DNA, the CDR3 is TGTGCCAGCAGCCAAGCCGACAGGTCCTACGAGCAGTACTTC. Translation gives CASSQADRSYEQYF.